A single sample gave rise to the 9 T cell receptor beta chains below, sequenced in a study of cytomegalovirus exposure and HLA in healthy donors. PCR amplification relied on 60 Vbeta primers (plus 13 Jbeta primers). This table comes from immunoSEQ multiplex PCR, and its TCRdb copy is limited to in-frame clones, with some not included. Altogether 150,000 or so clones are present, 75% to 90% being singletons, with the ten largest covering about 4%. The material sequenced was PBMCs. The receptors here all came from a man between 45 and 60 years old in good health and CMV-seropositive.

V usage is TRBV28 and J usage is TRBJ2-7, with TRBD1 matching 8 bases. Per the germline V gene, CDR1 is MDHEN and CDR2 is SYDVKM. The V and J ends lost 10 bases and 2 bases, in that order; junction bases with no gene match: 10. The CDR3 is made up of 14 amino acids. The chain's CDR3 is CATRGRQGTYEQYF. CDR3 sequence (DNA): TGTGCCACCAGGGGGCGACAGGGGACCTACGAGCAGTACTTC.

The V call is TRBV11-1, the J call TRBJ2-1; D unresolved. Germline CDR1 SGHAT, CDR2 FQDESV (reference sequence). V dropped 3 bases and J dropped 0 bases, with 9 bases sitting between them. CDR3 length equals 15 residues. As DNA, the CDR3 is TGTGCCAGCAGCTTTGGGCAGTACTCCTACAATGAGCAGTTCTTC. Its protein is CASSFGQYSYNEQFF. The full variable domain, rest sourced from reference TRBV11-1 and TRBJ2-1, is EAEVAQSPRYKITEKSQAVAFWCDPISGHATLYWYRQILGQGPELLVQFQDESVVDDSQLPKDRFSAERLKGVDSTLKIQPAELGDSAMYLCASSFGQYSYNEQFFGPGTRLTVL.

This chain connects TRBV25-1 to TRBJ1-1, with 12 bases identical to TRBD1. CDR3 length: 17 residues. Trimming at V came to 7 bases and at J to 4 bases, leaving 13 bases not matched to a gene. Per germline, CDR1 MGHDK and CDR2 SYGVNS. CDR3: CASIRAGTGGVPTEAFF. In nucleotides, the CDR3 is TGTGCCAGCATCCGTGCCGGGACAGGGGGCGTCCCCACTGAAGCTTTCTTT.

The rearrangement uses TRBV11-2 and TRBJ2-3; no firm D call. Trimming pared 3 bases from V and 2 bases from J, leaving 9 bases between. The CDR3 contains 14 residues. CDR1 is SGHAT, CDR2 FQNNGV, per germline. The chain's CDR3 is CASSLSSLTDTQYF. The CDR3, as DNA: TGTGCCAGCAGCTTGAGTAGTCTCACAGATACGCAGTATTTT.

The sample holds one count of this clone. The chain employs TRBV5-1 and TRBJ1-5, with a possible D match to TRBD1 (6 bases). V was trimmed by 2 bases and J by 5 bases, leaving 8 bases between them. Germline V gene lookup returns CDR1 SGHRS and CDR2 YFSETQ. CDR3 size: 13 residues. The CDR3 spells CASSFGGDQPQHF. For the CDR3, the DNA is TGCGCCAGCAGCTTTGGGGGCGATCAGCCCCAGCATTTT.

The chain joins TRBV4-1 to TRBJ1-6; 9 bases agree with TRBD1. The germline V gene encodes CDR1 MGHRA and CDR2 YSYEKL. Trimming at V came to 6 bases and at J to 8 bases, leaving 8 bases not matched to a gene. The CDR3 is 15 amino acids. The CDR3 DNA reads as TGCGCCAGCAGATATACAGGGGGCGTAGATTCACCCCTCCACTTT. Its protein is CASRYTGGVDSPLHF.

The V and J genes are TRBV19 and TRBJ1-3; D is unresolved. The CDR3 is made up of 16 amino acids. Germline-derived CDR1 and CDR2 are LNHDA and SQIVND (reference sequence). V shed 8 bases and J shed 2 bases, with 19 bases lying between them. The CDR3 here is CASQEVRGKAGNTIYF. In DNA, the CDR3 is TGTGCCAGTCAGGAAGTTCGGGGAAAGGCTGGAAACACCATATATTTT.

The J gene is TRBJ1-5, the V gene TRBV27; D perhaps matches TRBD1 (5 bases). This CDR3 is built from 15 residues. Trimming pared 8 bases from V and 2 bases from J, leaving 16 bases between. Per the germline V gene, CDR1 is MNHEY and CDR2 is SMNVEV (reference sequence). The CDR3 here is CASGLRAGGNQPQHF. The CDR3, as DNA: TGTGCCAGCGGCCTCCGGGCGGGGGGCAATCAGCCCCAGCATTTT.

Comment on this clone: One junction end disagrees with the germline gene, perhaps due to a read error. The chain employs TRBV7-9 and TRBJ2-4; D unresolved. The CDR3 has 13 amino acids. Germline V gene lookup returns CDR1 SEHNR and CDR2 FQNEAQ (reference sequence). The CDR3 DNA reads as TGTTCCAGCAGCTTATCACCCGGAAACATTCAGTACTTC. Translated, it gives CSSSLSPGNIQYF.